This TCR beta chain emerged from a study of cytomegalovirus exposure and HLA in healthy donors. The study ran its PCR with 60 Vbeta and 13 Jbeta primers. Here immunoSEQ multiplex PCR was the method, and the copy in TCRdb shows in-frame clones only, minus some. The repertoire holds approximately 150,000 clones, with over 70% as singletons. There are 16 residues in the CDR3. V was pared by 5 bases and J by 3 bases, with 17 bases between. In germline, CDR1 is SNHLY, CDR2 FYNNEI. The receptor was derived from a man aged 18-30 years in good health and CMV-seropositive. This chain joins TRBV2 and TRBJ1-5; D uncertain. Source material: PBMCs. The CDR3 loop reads CASSPKRGEINQPQHF. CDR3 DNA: TGTGCCAGCAGTCCTAAACGGGGTGAAATCAATCAGCCCCAGCATTTT.